This T cell receptor beta chain stems from a study of blood T cell repertoires in COVID-19. Whole-study context: COVID-19 samples collected from the United States, Italy and Spain covered acute and convalescent phases. From T cells, B-cell-depleted T cells, or PBMCs came the material, which was cDNA or gDNA.

CDR1 SGHKS and CDR2 YYEKEE come from the germline V gene (reference sequence). There are 15 residues in the CDR3. V dropped 4 bases and J dropped 4; count of bases not matched to a gene: 3. Some clones are missing from TCRdb's copy, which holds only in-frame ones; the method was immunoSEQ multiplex PCR. The sample contains 85,000 to 95,000 clones, 70% to 90% of which appear only once. The V call is TRBV5-5, the J call TRBJ2-1; 12 positions agree with TRBD2. The clonotype originates from a woman aged 80 or over with acute or convalescent COVID-19. Sequences were obtained from peripheral blood. The CDR3: CASSELAGGYNEQFF. The CDR3, as DNA: TGTGCCAGCAGCGAACTAGCGGGGGGTTACAATGAGCAGTTCTTC.